This T cell receptor (beta chain) was obtained from a study of T cells in women clearing cervical HPV infection (dated by TCRdb to the late 2010s). Regarding the research as a whole: The cases were 25 women with histologically confirmed HPV16-related CIN3 or worse, and 2 of those women had invasive cancers. Nested within Costa Rica's Guanacaste HPV Natural History Study, an exploratory proof-of-principle case-control study compared TCR repertoires across cervical HPV16 outcomes. The controls were 25 or so women whose single incident HPV16 infection cleared within 12 months with no development of precancer or cancer. HLA typing was available for only a few women, so HLA type could not be excluded as a confounder. Cases had a median age of 34 years and controls had a median age of about 41, with no significant differences in baseline characteristics. Among cases, blood sampling came a median of approximately 150 days after lesion detection, with an interquartile range of about 80 to 220 days. Blood from cases was collected at the visit at which the lesion was first identified, whereas blood from controls was collected once infection was no longer detected. Quality controls consisted of five blinded duplicates per group, for a total of roughly 60 samples made up of around 50 participants and ten or so replicates. The parent cohort enrolled 10,000 or so women aged 18 or older in Guanacaste, Costa Rica, during about 1992 to 1995 and followed them for less than 8 years. Cases were matched to controls by age within five years and by the year the sample was collected. Here is what the overall study found, with its caveats: The cross-sectional design could not show whether associations preceded infection or resulted from it; effector/memory subsets and HPV-specific T cells were not isolated. Significantly higher TCR repertoire richness was observed in CIN3+ cases than in controls across sequencing depths, whereas no difference in evenness was found. Lower TRBV6-7 relative abundance was observed in cases than in controls (around 0.11% versus 0.15%; Bonferroni P = 0.0008). By combining richness with V gene abundances, random forest classifiers separated cases from controls with an estimated AUC of 0.75 to 0.85. T-cell numbers per sample were unknown, so richness differences could reflect varying T-cell content rather than repertoire biology.

The immunoSEQ assay used multiplex PCR to amplify TCR beta CDR3 regions from an average of about 1.1 ug of genomic DNA per sample. The assay corrected primer bias using a complete synthetic TCR repertoire to establish an amplification baseline. Amplicons were sequenced on the Illumina platform. The authors processed their data as follows. Sequences were error-corrected by clustering with frequency ratios and a modified nearest-neighbor algorithm and were then analyzed in the immunoSEQ Analyzer with IMGT gene definitions. At each rarefaction depth, TCR richness and evenness were averaged across 20 rarefaction repeats, and samples with fewer sequences than that depth were excluded. V, D and J gene relative abundances were compared between groups with Wilcoxon rank sum tests, applying FDR correction. An intraclass correlation of roughly 96% for TCR richness and an average of about 77% across some 66 gene segments were obtained from the blinded duplicates. The clones in this table, taken by TCRdb from immuneACCESS, are in-frame only. Not every clone is retained; where verified, under half of the shortfall comes from an unresolved V gene, and the cause of the rest is unknown. That table furnishes V, J and clone size, whereas the DNA furnished D and trimming. This specimen's table enumerates tens of thousands of clones. The ten biggest clones cover approximately 6.3% of the sample.

Points on this clone: No cognate antigen has been identified for it. The read stops 3 residues short of the end of the CDR3; the missing end is completed from the germline J gene.

Every participant had a single incident cervical HPV16 infection, and women with prevalent HPV16 infections were excluded. Cervical HPV DNA was detected by MY09/MY11 PCR and genotyped by dot-blot hybridization. Around 15 mL of heparinized blood were centrifuged, and the buffy coat was aliquoted, frozen at -30°C, then stored at -80°C. QIAGEN kits were used to extract genomic DNA from buffy coat specimens. Its CDR3 holds 12 amino acids, cysteine through phenylalanine. Sequencing covers 27 bases of the CDR3, shown here with the frame starting at base 1. The CDR1 and CDR2 encoded by the germline V gene are SQVTM and ANQGSEA.

Specimen: blood buffy coat. The sequence was obtained from a woman between 18 and 70 years old with a cervical HPV16 infection that either progressed to CIN3+ or cleared (not recorded which). The sequence is built from TRBV29-1 and TRBJ1-2; TRBD1 is a possible D gene, resting on 5 matching bases. CDR3 sequence: CSQKGVGDTYTF. The CDR3 bases that were read are TGCAGCCAGAAAGGGGTTGGAGATACC.